One and the same sample provided the 23 T cell receptor beta chains below, sequenced in a study of T cells in Graves' hyperthyroidism and ophthalmopathy. RNA transcripts were the template for amplifying TCR beta CDR3 regions. During a first-round RT-PCR of the TCR CDR3, the HTBI primer set was used. MiXCR, run by TCRdb on the multiplex PCR reads, gives a single entry per CDR3 protein. The repertoire includes about 290,000 distinct CDR3 sequences, about 15% of them detected once, and around 30% sits in the top ten. Sequencing input: blood. The receptors were gathered from a woman in her fifties or sixties with Graves' hyperthyroidism that later progressed to Graves' ophthalmopathy.

Ten or more counts support this clonotype. This chain connects TRBV20-1 to TRBJ1-5; no reliable D call. V lost 0 bases, J lost 0 bases, and 15 bases lay in between. Germline CDR1 is DFQATT and CDR2 is SNEGSKA (reference sequence). The CDR3 covers 17 residues. The CDR3 nucleotides read TGCAGTGCTAGAGATTCCGGCCAGACCTATAGCAATCAGCCCCAGCATTTT. Its translation is CSARDSGQTYSNQPQHF.

This chain connects TRBV10-3 to TRBJ1-4; no firm D call. Per germline, CDR1 ENHRY and CDR2 SYGVKD. CDR3 length equals 15 residues. Between the trimmed V and J ends, which lost 4 bases and 7 bases, there was a span of 16 bases. CDR3: CAISVRGVLGEKLFF. In DNA form, the CDR3 reads TGTGCCATCAGTGTTCGAGGCGTGTTAGGTGAAAAACTGTTTTTT.

This clonotype was observed many times. V usage is TRBV20-1 and J usage is TRBJ1-1; 8 bases map to TRBD1. CDR3 length equals 15 residues. Germline trimming cut 3 bases from V and 1 base from J; bases unmatched to any gene: 7. CDR1 and CDR2 (germline): DFQATT, SNEGSKA (reference sequence). The CDR3 DNA sequence: TGCAGTGCTAGCCACCAGGGGGCGGGGAACACTGAAGCTTTCTTT. Translation: CSASHQGAGNTEAFF.

This clonotype came up many times. The chain employs TRBV2 and TRBJ2-5, with D tentatively TRBD1 (5 bases). The V gene lost 6 bases and the J gene lost 3 bases, with 5 bases spanning the gap. CDR1 is SNHLY, CDR2 FYNNEI, per germline. The length of the CDR3 is 11 residues. The CDR3, as DNA: TGTGCCAGCAGGACAGAAGAGACCCAGTACTTC. Translating it yields CASRTEETQYF.

As concerns this clonotype: A much larger clone lies one base from this, so it may be a read error. This chain connects TRBV5-1 to TRBJ1-1; D is perhaps TRBD1 (5 bases). V lost 4 bases, J lost 4 bases, and 17 bases lay in between. Per the germline V gene, CDR1 is SGHRS and CDR2 is YFSETQ. The CDR3 consists of 15 residues. The CDR3, as DNA: TGCGCCAGCAGCGTGGGGGACCTAATGAGCACTGAAGCTTTCTTT. Residues: CASSVGDLMSTEAFF.

A few counts support this clonotype. The chain joins TRBV2 to TRBJ2-1; TRBD2 matches 12 bases. The CDR3 has 15 residues. From germline, CDR1 is SNHLY and CDR2 FYNNEI. V was clipped by 6 bases and J by 5 bases; unmatched bases: 5. The DNA for the CDR3 is TGTGCCAGCAGGACGACTAGCGGGAGCAACAATGAGCAGTTCTTC. Protein sequence: CASRTTSGSNNEQFF.

V and J are TRBV12-3 or TRBV12-4 and TRBJ2-1; 12 bases fit TRBD2. This CDR3 is 16 amino acids long. The ends lost 5 bases at V and 2 bases at J; junction bases unmatched: 4. The CDR3 loop reads CASSPRLAGAYNEQFF. DNA for the CDR3: TGTGCCAGCAGTCCTAGACTAGCGGGAGCCTACAATGAGCAGTTCTTC.

This clonotype has just one count. The rearrangement joins TRBV20-1 to TRBJ2-2; TRBD1 matches at 9 bases. From germline, CDR1 is DFQATT and CDR2 SNEGSKA (reference sequence). Trimming removed 1 base from V and 3 bases from J; junction bases left unmatched: 3. The CDR3 length is 15 residues. The CDR3 sequence is CSARGRQGDTGELFF. As DNA, the CDR3 is TGCAGTGCTAGAGGAAGACAGGGGGACACCGGGGAGCTGTTTTTT.

This clonotype was counted many times. This rearrangement joins TRBV6-1 to TRBJ2-1, with 7 bases identical to TRBD1. CDR3 size: 12 residues. The junction had 7 bases not matched to a gene; V was cut back by 9 bases and J by 8 bases. Germline CDR1 and CDR2: MNHNS and SASEGT. Written as DNA, the CDR3 is TGTGCCAGTAGTAAACAGGGGCATGAGCAGTTCTTC. Residues: CASSKQGHEQFF.

The chain employs TRBV4-1 and TRBJ1-1; D is unclear. Trimming left V 2 bases short and J 4 bases short, with 8 bases between. Germline assignment: CDR1 MGHRA and CDR2 YSYEKL. CDR3 length: 13 residues. CDR3 loop: CASSQIPPTEAFF. CDR3 nucleotide sequence: TGCGCCAGCAGCCAAATCCCCCCCACTGAAGCTTTCTTT.

This clonotype was recorded many times. The CDR3 loop reads CASRPMDGAGNEQFF. In DNA, the CDR3 is TGTGCCAGCAGACCAATGGACGGGGCGGGCAATGAGCAGTTCTTC. V and J are TRBV28 and TRBJ2-1, with D perhaps given as TRBD1 or TRBD2 (5 bases each). Germline V CDR1 and CDR2: MDHEN, SYDVKM. The CDR3 is 15 residues long. V was clipped by 6 bases and J by 6 bases, with 18 bases between them. Looking up the rest from reference TRBV28 and TRBJ2-1 gives the full variable domain: DVKVTQSSRYLVKRTGEKVFLECVQDMDHENMFWYRQDPGLGLRLIYFSYDVKMKEKGDIPEGYSVSREKKERFSLILESASTNQTSMYLCASRPMDGAGNEQFFGPGTRLTVL.

This clonotype was seen only once. The chain uses TRBV7-3 and TRBJ2-5; 10 bases fit TRBD1. Germline V lookup: CDR1 SGHTA, CDR2 FQGTGA. CDR3 length: 15 residues. Trimming at V came to 5 bases and at J to 1 base, leaving 4 bases not matched to a gene. The CDR3 reads CASSRTGGSQETQYF. For the CDR3, the DNA is TGTGCCAGCAGCCGGACAGGGGGTTCCCAAGAGACCCAGTACTTC.

This clonotype was found many times. The V and J genes are TRBV30 and TRBJ2-7, with D perhaps TRBD2 (6 bases). The CDR3 extends over 15 amino acids. The V and J ends lost 0 bases and 2 bases respectively, with 14 bases between them. CDR1 is GTSNPN and CDR2 is SVGIG in the germline V gene (reference sequence). The chain's CDR3 is CAWSVRRGPTYEQYF. The CDR3 nucleotides are TGTGCCTGGAGTGTACGGCGGGGACCTACCTACGAGCAGTACTTC.

This clonotype was detected many times. The V gene is TRBV20-1, the J gene TRBJ2-5, with no clear D. The CDR3 has 14 residues. V was cut by 8 bases and J by 0 bases, with 16 bases left in between. The germline CDR1 and CDR2 sequences are DFQATT and SNEGSKA (reference sequence). The CDR3 region is CSSIRPRYQETQYF. For the CDR3, the DNA is TGCAGTAGTATAAGGCCTCGGTACCAAGAGACCCAGTACTTC.

This clonotype was seen ten or more times. J is TRBJ2-7 and V is TRBV18, with D unclear. The length of the CDR3 is 14 residues. CDR1 is KGHSH, CDR2 LQKENI, per germline. Trimming took 2 bases from V and 4 from J, leaving 12 bases between them. The CDR3 DNA sequence: TGTGCCAGCTCACCAGGATCGACCTGGTACGAGCAGTACTTC. This encodes CASSPGSTWYEQYF.

Concerning this clonotype: A much more abundant neighbour one base away suggests this may be a read error. The chain combines TRBV12-3 or TRBV12-4 with TRBJ1-1, with no clear D. The CDR3 loop spans 13 amino acids. This CDR3 reads CAGSLAFVAEAFF. The CDR3 nucleotides are TGTGCCGGCAGTTTGGCTTTTGTCGCTGAAGCTTTCTTT.

This clonotype has a count of ten or more. The chain uses TRBV20-1 and TRBJ2-5; 7 bases are a match to TRBD2. With V trimmed by 1 base and J by 3 bases, 8 bases remained unmatched. CDR3 size: 15 residues. Per the germline V gene, CDR1 is DFQATT and CDR2 is SNEGSKA (reference sequence). Here the CDR3 reads CSARVLAFGEETQYF. The CDR3 nucleotides read TGCAGTGCTAGAGTACTAGCGTTTGGGGAAGAGACCCAGTACTTC.

In this sample, this clonotype turned up many times. The chain is built from TRBV30 and TRBJ1-1; D is possibly TRBD1 (6 bases). Germline values: CDR1 GTSNPN, CDR2 SVGIG (reference sequence). The V end lost 0 bases, the J end lost 11 bases, and 13 bases lay between the germline ends. CDR3 length: 12 amino acids. CDR3 region: CAWSVGALGAFF. The CDR3 nucleotides read TGTGCCTGGAGTGTGGGGGCCTTGGGGGCTTTCTTT.

This chain connects TRBV6-1 to TRBJ2-1; 11 positions agree with TRBD1. This CDR3 is 17 amino acids long. V shed 4 bases, J shed 0 bases, and the junction held 5 bases outside the gene matches. CDR1 MNHNS and CDR2 SASEGT come from the germline V gene. CDR3: CASSGLGTGGSYNEQFF. The CDR3 nucleotides are TGTGCCAGCAGTGGACTAGGGACAGGGGGCTCCTACAATGAGCAGTTCTTC.

This clonotype has only one observation. A junction boundary mismatches the germline segment, possibly from a read error. The chain combines TRBV29-1 with TRBJ2-7; 10 positions agree with TRBD1. Germline V gene data show CDR1 as SQVTM and CDR2 as ANQGSEA. The CDR3 is 12 residues long. Here the CDR3 reads CSVGDRGYGQYF. As DNA, the CDR3 is TGCAGCGTGGGGGACAGGGGATACGGGCAGTACTTC.

In this sample, this clonotype turned up many times. V gene TRBV6-1 combines with J gene TRBJ2-4; 15 bases map to TRBD2. CDR1 MNHNS and CDR2 SASEGT come from the germline V gene. The CDR3 covers 16 residues. V lost 3 bases and J lost 8; bases outside the gene matches: 5. The CDR3, as DNA: TGTGCCAGCAGTGAGGGACTAGCGGGGGGCCGGGACATTCAGTACTTC. Translation: CASSEGLAGGRDIQYF.

This clonotype has ten or more counts. This chain joins TRBV18 and TRBJ2-7, with 8 nucleotides matching TRBD1. The CDR3 spans 16 residues. Germline CDR1 reads KGHSH; CDR2 reads LQKENI. With V trimmed by 0 bases and J by 6 bases, 10 bases remained unmatched. CDR3 sequence reads: CASSPPAGTGWGEQYF. The CDR3 DNA sequence: TGTGCCAGCTCACCACCGGCCGGGACAGGATGGGGCGAGCAGTACTTC. Combining the CDR3 with reference TRBV18 and TRBJ2-7 gives the whole variable domain NAGVMQNPRHLVRRRGQEARLRCSPMKGHSHVYWYRQLPEEGLKFMVYLQKENIIDESGMPKERFSAEFPKEGPSILRIQQVVRGDSAAYFCASSPPAGTGWGEQYFGPGTRLTVT.

This clonotype has more than one count but fewer than ten. This may be a read error: a much more frequent sequence differs by one nucleotide. This chain uses TRBV7-3 with TRBJ2-6; D remains unclear. The germline gives CDR1 SGHTA, CDR2 FQGTGA. This CDR3 is 16 amino acids long. The V gene lost 7 bases and the J gene lost 1 base, with 14 bases spanning the gap. The CDR3 bases are TGTGCCAGCAACCGAGAACCGATGTCTGGGGCCAACGTCCTGACTTTC. Protein: CASNREPMSGANVLTF.